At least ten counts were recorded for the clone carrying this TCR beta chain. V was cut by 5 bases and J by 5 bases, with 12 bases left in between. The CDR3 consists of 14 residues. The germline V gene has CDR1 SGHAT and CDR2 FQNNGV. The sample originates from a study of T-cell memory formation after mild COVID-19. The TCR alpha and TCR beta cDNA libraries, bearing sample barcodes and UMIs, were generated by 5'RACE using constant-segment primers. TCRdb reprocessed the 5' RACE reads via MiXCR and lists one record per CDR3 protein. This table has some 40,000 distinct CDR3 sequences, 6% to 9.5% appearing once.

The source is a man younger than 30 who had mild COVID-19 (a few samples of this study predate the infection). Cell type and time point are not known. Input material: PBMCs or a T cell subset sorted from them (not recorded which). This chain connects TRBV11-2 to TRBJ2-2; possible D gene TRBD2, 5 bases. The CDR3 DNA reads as TGTGCCAGCAGCCCACGTCCGGGGACCGGGGAGCTGTTTTTT. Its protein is CASSPRPGTGELFF.